The clone carrying this TCR beta chain has only a few counts. The sample is drawn from a study of blood T cells in healthy people across ages. Per germline, CDR1 DFQATT and CDR2 SNEGSKA (reference sequence). The ends lost 5 bases at V and 2 bases at J; junction bases unmatched: 17. CDR3 length: 17 residues. A second roughly 7 to 11 cycle PCR used barcoded and J-beta primers. TCRdb re-called the 5' RACE reads with MiXCR, one entry per CDR3 protein. Among some 860,000 distinct CDR3 sequences listed, approximately 60% were seen once. The J gene is TRBJ2-5, the V gene TRBV20-1, with 7 bases identical to TRBD2. The specimen sequenced was blood. This clonotype originated in a man aged 40-49 years in good health. Here the CDR3 reads CSADDGVSGEGQETQYF. The CDR3 nucleotides are TGCAGTGCTGACGATGGGGTATCGGGGGAGGGGCAAGAGACCCAGTACTTC.